This entry lists 13 T cell receptor beta chains sequenced from one sample in a study of PD-1 blockade in mismatch repair-deficient tumors. The repertoire was sequenced with immunoSEQ multiplex PCR; TCRdb's copy has only in-frame clones and lacks some. The table includes some 100,000 clones, 82% detected once. This specimen was peripheral blood, taken 35 to 37 weeks after starting pembrolizumab. The receptors were sampled from an adult with mismatch repair-deficient cancer.

The V and J genes are TRBV30 and TRBJ1-2, with D uncertain. CDR3 length: 14 amino acids. Germline CDR1 and CDR2: GTSNPN and SVGIG (reference sequence). Trimming removed 2 bases at V and 8 bases at J, with 18 bases between. The CDR3 region has the DNA TGTGCCTGGAGTCAACTGAGAGGAGTTGGCGGCTACACCTTC. Protein: CAWSQLRGVGGYTF.

The chain carries TRBV28 and TRBJ2-5; D might be TRBD1 (6 bases). Germline CDR1 MDHEN, CDR2 SYDVKM. The CDR3 extends over 14 amino acids. The germline V and J ends were trimmed by 3 bases and 7 bases, with 15 bases remaining between them. CDR3 sequence: CASSLAGDMWTQYF. In nucleotides, the CDR3 is TGTGCCAGCAGTTTGGCAGGGGATATGTGGACCCAGTACTTC.

The chain employs TRBV27 and TRBJ1-5; D gene uncertain. The CDR3 contains 13 residues. The V end was cut by 3 bases, the J end by 4 bases, with 7 bases between. In germline, CDR1 is MNHEY, CDR2 SMNVEV (reference sequence). CDR3 amino acids: CASSFGPNQPQHF. CDR3 coding DNA: TGTGCCAGCAGTTTCGGACCAAATCAGCCCCAGCATTTT.

The chain recombines TRBV5-1 with TRBJ2-7, with TRBD1 as a possible D gene (5 bases). Germline V CDR1 and CDR2: SGHRS, YFSETQ. V lost 2 bases and J 1 base, leaving 10 bases between the germline ends. The CDR3 is made up of 14 amino acids. CDR3 in amino acids: CASSLQTGSYEQYF. DNA of the CDR3: TGCGCCAGCAGCTTACAAACAGGATCCTACGAGCAGTACTTC.

The CDR3 loop is CAWSSLGRHEYGYTF. The CDR3 DNA sequence: TGTGCCTGGAGTAGTTTAGGCCGGCATGAGTATGGCTACACCTTC. The chain is built from TRBV30 and TRBJ1-2; the D is unclear. The CDR3 has 15 amino acids. Germline V gene sequence: CDR1 GTSNPN, CDR2 SVGIG (reference sequence). The V gene lost 2 bases and the J gene lost 5 bases, with 18 bases spanning the gap.

CDR3 nucleotides: TGTGCCAGTCCCCGGGAGGGGGGTACTAATGAAAAACTGTTTTTT. Protein: CASPREGGTNEKLFF. The rearrangement uses TRBV25-1 and TRBJ1-4, with D possibly TRBD1 on 6 matching bases. CDR3 length: 15 residues. V dropped 9 bases and J dropped 2 bases, with 16 bases sitting between them. Germline CDR1 is MGHDK and CDR2 is SYGVNS.

The chain is built from TRBV19 and TRBJ2-3; TRBD2 might be the D (6 bases). Trimming left V 3 bases short and J 3 bases short, with 13 bases between. The CDR3 has 15 amino acids. From germline, CDR1 is LNHDA and CDR2 SQIVND (reference sequence). The CDR3 loop reads CASSIPAGLTDTQYF. In DNA, the CDR3 is TGTGCCAGTAGTATTCCGGCGGGGTTAACAGATACGCAGTATTTT.

The V gene is TRBV4-1, the J gene TRBJ2-1; D possibly corresponds to TRBD2 (5 bases). Trimming cost V 4 bases and J 7 bases, with 17 bases left between them. Per germline, CDR1 MGHRA and CDR2 YSYEKL. The CDR3 extends over 15 amino acids. The CDR3 DNA is TGCGCCAGCAGCCCGGGCAGAGCGGAGATGAATGAGCAGTTCTTC. This sequence encodes CASSPGRAEMNEQFF.

This rearrangement joins TRBV5-4 to TRBJ1-2; D ambiguous. The germline CDR1 and CDR2 sequences are SGHNT and YYREEE (reference sequence). Deletions cut 0 bases from V and 1 base from J, with 13 bases between. The CDR3 contains 16 residues. CDR3 sequence reads: CASSLANFGGNYGYTF. The CDR3 DNA follows: TGTGCCAGCAGCTTGGCCAACTTCGGAGGTAACTATGGCTACACCTTC.

This clone was counted once. This rearrangement joins TRBV9 to TRBJ2-5, with 11 bases lining up with TRBD1. CDR1 is SGDLS, CDR2 YYNGEE, per germline. V lost 3 bases, J lost 5 bases, and 3 bases stayed unmatched. The CDR3 totals 14 residues. The CDR3 spells CASSGTGGAETQYF. The CDR3 nucleotides are TGTGCCAGCAGCGGGACAGGGGGCGCGGAGACCCAGTACTTC. The full variable domain, completed using reference TRBV9 and TRBJ2-5, is DSGVTQTPKHLITATGQRVTLRCSPRSGDLSVYWYQQSLDQGLQFLIQYYNGEERAKGNILERFSAQQFPDLHSELNLSSLELGDSALYFCASSGTGGAETQYFGPGTRLLVL.

The chain links TRBV19 to TRBJ1-2; D is unresolved. CDR3 size: 11 residues. Germline CDR1 and CDR2: LNHDA and SQIVND (reference sequence). With 7 bases removed from V and 2 bases from J, the gap between germline ends came to 5 bases. This CDR3 reads CASIDNYGYTF. DNA of the CDR3: TGTGCCAGTATTGACAACTATGGCTACACCTTC. Complete variable domain (other parts from reference TRBV19 and TRBJ1-2): DGGITQSPKYLFRKEGQNVTLSCEQNLNHDAMYWYRQDPGQGLRLIYYSQIVNDFQKGDIAEGYSVSREKKESFPLTVTSAQKNPTAFYLCASIDNYGYTFGSGTRLTVV.

The chain joins TRBV9 to TRBJ2-7, with TRBD1 identical over 7 bases. V lost 4 bases to trimming and J lost 6 bases; unmatched junction nucleotides: 4. Germline loops: CDR1 SGDLS, CDR2 YYNGEE. The CDR3 loop spans 12 amino acids. The CDR3 spells CASSRQGTEQYF. Here the CDR3 DNA reads TGTGCCAGCAGCCGACAGGGAACCGAGCAGTACTTC.

This clone has more than one count but fewer than ten. The CDR3 region is CASSWRQGRGTGELFF. In DNA, the CDR3 is TGTGCCAGCAGCTGGCGACAGGGGCGAGGGACCGGGGAGCTGTTTTTT. The chain employs TRBV7-9 and TRBJ2-2, with TRBD1 matching 8 bases. The CDR3 is 16 residues long. With 4 bases clipped from V and 5 bases from J, the junction kept 9 bases outside the gene matches. Germline V lookup: CDR1 SEHNR, CDR2 FQNEAQ (reference sequence). Full variable domain (rest looked up from reference TRBV7-9 and TRBJ2-2): DTGVSQNPRHKITKRGQNVTFRCDPISEHNRLYWYRQTLGQGPEFLTYFQNEAQLEKSRLLSDRFSAERPKGSFSTLEIQRTEQGDSAMYLCASSWRQGRGTGELFFGEGSRLTVL.